Listed below are T cell receptor beta chains from one sample, sequenced in a study of blood T cell repertoires in COVID-19. Clones were sequenced by immunoSEQ multiplex PCR, and TCRdb holds only the in-frame ones, with some missing. The table records under 110,000 clones, 85% to 95% of them present only once. Sequences were obtained from peripheral blood. The receptors derive from a man aged 45-65 years with active COVID-19. Both conserved end residues are part of each CDR3. D genes are given only for firm matches. Size tells how often a clone was seen (once, few, many) or the class of an expanded clone, and some rows leave it out.

- | - | TRBJ2-1 | TRBV30 | CAWTAKRGAYNEQFF | TGTGCCTGGACAGCGAAGCGCGGAGCTTACAATGAGCAGTTCTTC
- | TRBD2 | TRBJ2-2 | TRBV30 | CAWRREGTGELFF | TGTGCCTGGAGGCGGGAGGGGACCGGGGAGCTGTTTTTT
- | TRBD2 | TRBJ2-1 | TRBV5-1 | CASSLGLAGDYEQFF | TGCGCCAGCAGCTTGGGGCTAGCGGGAGACTATGAGCAGTTCTTC
- | - | TRBJ2-7 | TRBV29-1 | CSAATTVVEQYF | TGCAGCGCTGCCACTACGGTTGTCGAGCAGTACTTC
- | TRBD1 | TRBJ2-7 | TRBV11-2 | CASSLVRDRGSYEQYF | TGTGCCAGCAGCTTAGTCCGGGACAGGGGAAGTTACGAGCAGTACTTC
- | - | TRBJ1-4 | TRBV28 | CASSSRDKHNEKLFF | TGTGCCAGCAGTTCCCGGGACAAACATAATGAAAAACTGTTTTTT
- | TRBD2 | TRBJ2-3 | TRBV11-3 | CASSGGSGSPTDTQYF | TGTGCCAGCAGCGGGGGAAGCGGGAGCCCCACAGATACGCAGTATTTT
- | - | TRBJ2-3 | TRBV5-1 | CASSPVPTLMLTDTQYF | TGCGCCAGCAGCCCCGTCCCGACACTCATGCTTACAGATACGCAGTATTTT
- | - | TRBJ2-1 | TRBV27 | CASSLSQGYPSYNEQFF | TGTGCCAGCAGTTTATCACAGGGATACCCTTCCTACAATGAGCAGTTCTTC
- | TRBD2 | TRBJ2-1 | TRBV6-6 | CASSPQVGLAGGNEQFF | TGTGCCAGCAGTCCCCAAGTAGGCCTAGCGGGAGGCAATGAGCAGTTCTTC
- | - | TRBJ2-5 | TRBV13 | CASRSRDKQETQYF | TGTGCCAGCAGGTCCCGGGACAAACAAGAGACCCAGTACTTC
- | TRBD2 | TRBJ2-7 | TRBV6-5 | CASSFLTSGRINEQYF | TGTGCCAGCAGTTTCCTAACTAGCGGGAGAATCAACGAGCAGTACTTC
- | TRBD1 | TRBJ1-5 | TRBV24-1 | CATSDFRQGQPQHF | TGTGCCACCAGTGACTTCCGACAGGGGCAGCCCCAGCATTTT
once | TRBD1 | TRBJ1-2 | TRBV28 | CASVKQGGGYGYTF | TGTGCCAGTGTTAAACAGGGGGGAGGCTATGGCTACACCTTC
- | TRBD1 | TRBJ1-5 | TRBV27 | CASSPDRGDQPQHF | TGTGCCAGCAGCCCGGACAGGGGCGATCAGCCCCAGCATTTT
- | TRBD1 | TRBJ2-7 | TRBV7-2 | CASSLDPGGATYEQYF | TGTGCCAGCAGCTTAGACCCAGGGGGCGCGACCTACGAGCAGTACTTC
- | TRBD1 | TRBJ2-1 | TRBV6-5 | CASSLGPGQPYNEQFF | TGTGCCAGCAGTTTGGGACCGGGACAGCCTTACAATGAGCAGTTCTTC
- | - | TRBJ1-2 | TRBV28 | CASSGPGLIYGYTF | TGTGCCAGCAGTGGACCGGGACTGATCTATGGCTACACCTTC
- | - | TRBJ2-5 | TRBV6-5 | CASSRDKKETQYF | TGTGCCAGCAGCCGGGACAAGAAAGAGACCCAGTACTTC
- | TRBD2 | TRBJ2-1 | TRBV7-8 | CASSTGTSNEQFF | TGTGCCAGCAGCACCGGGACTAGCAATGAGCAGTTCTTC
- | TRBD1 | TRBJ1-6 | TRBV6-5 | CASSYGDRVNSPLHF | TGTGCCAGCAGTTACGGTGACAGGGTGAATTCACCCCTCCACTTT
- | - | TRBJ2-1 | TRBV7-9 | CASSFLGVEQFF | TGTGCCAGCAGCTTTCTAGGCGTGGAGCAGTTCTTC
- | - | TRBJ2-5 | TRBV19 | CASSTDLEETQYF | TGTGCCAGTAGTACCGACTTGGAAGAGACCCAGTACTTC
- | - | TRBJ2-5 | TRBV6-5 | CASSSGLLGTQYF | TGTGCCAGCAGTTCGGGACTGCTTGGGACCCAGTACTTC
- | TRBD1 | TRBJ2-1 | TRBV6-5 | CASSLDRDWRNEQFF | TGTGCCAGCAGCCTGGACAGGGATTGGCGCAATGAGCAGTTCTTC
- | TRBD1 | TRBJ1-6 | TRBV27 | CASSLWEDRDNSPLHF | TGTGCCAGCAGTTTATGGGAGGACAGGGACAATTCACCCCTCCACTTT
- | - | TRBJ2-7 | TRBV27 | CASSLSPTYEQYF | TGTGCCAGCAGTTTATCCCCAACCTACGAGCAGTACTTC
- | - | TRBJ2-7 | TRBV6-5 | CASRRTALYEQYF | TGTGCCAGCAGACGGACAGCCCTATACGAGCAGTACTTC
- | - | TRBJ1-2 | TRBV9 | CASSVKGEGGGYTF | TGTGCCAGCAGCGTCAAAGGGGAGGGCGGGGGCTACACCTTC
- | - | TRBJ2-3 | TRBV11-1 | CASSLGQIPDTQYF | TGTGCCAGCAGCTTAGGTCAGATTCCAGATACGCAGTATTTT
- | TRBD1 | TRBJ2-7 | TRBV5-1 | CASSFSGTGAYEQYF | TGCGCCAGCAGCTTCTCCGGGACAGGTGCCTACGAGCAGTACTTC
- | - | TRBJ1-1 | TRBV18 | CASSVRRAEAFF | TGTGCCAGCTCAGTACGGAGGGCTGAAGCTTTCTTT
- | - | TRBJ1-1 | TRBV28 | CASSFGRYTEAFF | TGTGCCAGCAGTTTTGGTCGGTACACTGAAGCTTTCTTT
- | - | TRBJ1-1 | TRBV28 | CASSLQAGKAEAFF | TGTGCCAGCAGTTTACAGGCAGGGAAGGCTGAAGCTTTCTTT
many | - | TRBJ2-1 | TRBV4-1 | CASRQPLSAYNEQFF | TGCGCCAGCAGACAACCCTTGAGCGCTTACAATGAGCAGTTCTTC
- | TRBD2 | TRBJ2-1 | TRBV28 | CASSLYGGNNEQFF | TGTGCCAGCAGTTTATACGGGGGGAACAATGAGCAGTTCTTC
- | TRBD1 | TRBJ1-4 | TRBV28 | CASSFVRGLIEKLFF | TGTGCCAGCAGTTTCGTCAGGGGGCTTATTGAAAAACTGTTTTTT
once | TRBD1 | TRBJ2-1 | TRBV5-5 | CASSLGDRYNEQFF | TGTGCCAGCAGCTTAGGGGACAGATACAATGAGCAGTTCTTC
- | TRBD2 | TRBJ2-1 | TRBV7-9 | CASSLTSGRSVF | TGTGCCAGCAGCTTGACTAGCGGGAGGTCGGTCTTC
- | - | TRBJ2-7 | TRBV4-2 | CASSHLGELPSYEQYF | TGTGCCAGCAGCCATCTCGGGGAGCTTCCCTCCTACGAGCAGTACTTC
- | - | TRBJ2-5 | TRBV13 | CASSHSSRTIEETQYF | TGTGCCAGCAGCCATTCCTCCCGGACTATTGAAGAGACCCAGTACTTC
- | - | TRBJ2-4 | TRBV18 | CASSPFLTGLAKNIQYF | TGTGCCAGCTCACCGTTTTTAACAGGGCTAGCCAAAAACATTCAGTACTTC
- | - | TRBJ2-3 | TRBV10-1 | CASSEFTSGLTDTQYF | TGCGCCAGCAGTGAGTTCACGTCAGGGTTGACAGATACGCAGTATTTT
few | - | TRBJ1-1 | TRBV28 | CASSLNNPRTEAFF | TGTGCCAGCAGTTTGAATAATCCGAGGACTGAAGCTTTCTTT
- | - | TRBJ2-1 | TRBV7-2 | CASRSQSGSSYNEQFF | TGTGCCAGCAGGAGCCAATCGGGGAGCTCCTACAATGAGCAGTTCTTC
- | - | TRBJ1-1 | TRBV4-1 | CASSQRDTHTEAFF | TGCGCCAGCAGCCAAAGGGACACCCACACTGAAGCTTTCTTT
- | - | TRBJ1-5 | TRBV19 | CASSIMEGYSNQPQHF | TGTGCCAGTAGTATAATGGAGGGCTATAGCAATCAGCCCCAGCATTTT
- | - | TRBJ2-2 | TRBV7-2 | CASSLSAGVTGELFF | TGTGCCAGCAGCTTATCTGCAGGGGTGACCGGGGAGCTGTTTTTT
- | - | TRBJ2-5 | TRBV5-1 | CASSPRQTPETQYF | TGCGCCAGCAGCCCAAGACAGACCCCAGAGACCCAGTACTTC
once | - | TRBJ2-3 | TRBV5-1 | CASSWGNRERDTQYF | TGCGCCAGCAGCTGGGGGAATCGGGAGAGGGATACGCAGTATTTT
- | TRBD1 | TRBJ1-5 | TRBV30 | CAWGTGGGQPQHF | TGTGCCTGGGGCACAGGGGGCGGCCAGCCCCAGCATTTT
once | - | TRBJ1-4 | TRBV20-1 | CSASIRRDATNEKLFF | TGCAGTGCTAGTATTCGGCGGGACGCAACTAATGAAAAACTGTTTTTT
- | - | TRBJ2-1 | TRBV2 | CASTEWQFSYNEQFF | TGTGCCAGCACCGAATGGCAGTTCTCCTACAATGAGCAGTTCTTC
- | - | TRBJ1-2 | TRBV24-1 | CATSDTIGSYGYTF | TGTGCCACCAGTGATACCATAGGGAGCTATGGCTACACCTTC
- | - | TRBJ2-5 | TRBV18 | CASSTGFQETQYF | TGTGCCAGCTCAACGGGGTTCCAAGAGACCCAGTACTTC
- | - | TRBJ1-5 | TRBV19 | CASSIAGLGQPQHF | TGTGCCAGTAGTATAGCAGGACTCGGTCAGCCCCAGCATTTT
- | TRBD1 | TRBJ2-2 | TRBV9 | CASSPTTGGGELFF | TGTGCCAGCAGCCCGACTACAGGGGGCGGGGAGCTGTTTTTT